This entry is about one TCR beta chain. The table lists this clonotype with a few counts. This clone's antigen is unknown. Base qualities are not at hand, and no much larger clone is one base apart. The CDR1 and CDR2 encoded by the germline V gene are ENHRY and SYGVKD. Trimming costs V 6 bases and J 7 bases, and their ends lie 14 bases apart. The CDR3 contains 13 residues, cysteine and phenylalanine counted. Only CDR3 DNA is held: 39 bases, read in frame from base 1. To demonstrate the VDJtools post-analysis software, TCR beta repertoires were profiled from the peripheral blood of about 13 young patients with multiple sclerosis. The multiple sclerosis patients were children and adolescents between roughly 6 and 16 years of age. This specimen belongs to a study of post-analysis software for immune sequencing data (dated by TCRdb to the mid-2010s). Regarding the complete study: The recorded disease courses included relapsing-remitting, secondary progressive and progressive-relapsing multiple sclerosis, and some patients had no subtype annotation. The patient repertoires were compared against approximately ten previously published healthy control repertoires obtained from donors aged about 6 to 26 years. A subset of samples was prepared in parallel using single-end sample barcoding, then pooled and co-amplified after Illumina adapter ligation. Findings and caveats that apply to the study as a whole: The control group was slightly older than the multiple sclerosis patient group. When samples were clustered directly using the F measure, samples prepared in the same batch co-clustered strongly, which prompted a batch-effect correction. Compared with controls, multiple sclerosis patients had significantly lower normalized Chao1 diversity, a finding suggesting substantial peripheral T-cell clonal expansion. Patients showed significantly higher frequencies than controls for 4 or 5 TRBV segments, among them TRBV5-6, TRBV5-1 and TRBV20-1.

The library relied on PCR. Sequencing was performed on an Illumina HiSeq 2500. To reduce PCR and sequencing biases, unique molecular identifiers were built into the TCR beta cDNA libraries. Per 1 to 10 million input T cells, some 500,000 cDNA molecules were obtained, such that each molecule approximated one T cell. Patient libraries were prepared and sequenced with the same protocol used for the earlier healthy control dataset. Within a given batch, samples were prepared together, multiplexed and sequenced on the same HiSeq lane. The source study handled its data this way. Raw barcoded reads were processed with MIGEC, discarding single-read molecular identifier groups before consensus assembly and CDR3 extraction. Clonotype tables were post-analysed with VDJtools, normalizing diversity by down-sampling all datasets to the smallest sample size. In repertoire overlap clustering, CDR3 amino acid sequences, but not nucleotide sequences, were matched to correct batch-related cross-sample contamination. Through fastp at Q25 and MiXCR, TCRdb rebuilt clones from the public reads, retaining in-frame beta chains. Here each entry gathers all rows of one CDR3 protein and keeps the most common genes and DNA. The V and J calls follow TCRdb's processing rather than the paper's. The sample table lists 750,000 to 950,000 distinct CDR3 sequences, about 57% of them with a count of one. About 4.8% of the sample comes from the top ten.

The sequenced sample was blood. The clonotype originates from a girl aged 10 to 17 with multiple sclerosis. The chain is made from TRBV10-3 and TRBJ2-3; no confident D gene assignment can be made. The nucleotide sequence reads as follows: TGTGCCATCAGCGCGGATCGGCAGTATACGCAGTATTTT. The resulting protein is CAISADRQYTQYF.